The sequence of this T cell receptor (beta chain) was determined in a study of radiotherapy plus CTLA-4 blockade in lung cancer. Germline CDR1 is SGHDT and CDR2 is YYEEEE. The V gene end was trimmed by 1 base and the J gene end by 5 bases; junction bases not matched to a gene: 9. The CDR3 totals 17 residues. Measured with immunoSEQ multiplex PCR; TCRdb has only the in-frame clones, and not every one. The sample has fewer than 150,000 clones, around 75% seen once; the top ten hold roughly 5.2%. This clonotype was obtained from a human donor with non-small cell lung cancer who had a partial response to radiotherapy plus ipilimumab. The sequenced sample was peripheral blood, obtained from a patient treated with radiotherapy plus ipilimumab. The chain employs TRBV5-6 and TRBJ2-5; 12 bases are shared with TRBD2. The CDR3 sequence is CASSLWEGLAGRETQYF. The CDR3 nucleotides are TGTGCCAGCAGCTTGTGGGAAGGACTAGCGGGGCGGGAGACCCAGTACTTC.